This is a list of T cell receptor beta chains from one sample in a study of blood T cell repertoires in COVID-19. Only in-frame clones appear in the TCRdb table, and some are missing; sequencing was by immunoSEQ multiplex PCR. The sample contains 150,000 to 250,000 clones, more than 65% of which appear only once. The sequenced sample was PBMCs or T cells enriched from blood (not recorded which). The receptors stem from a man aged 40-50 years who had recovered from COVID-19. CDR3s include the opening cysteine and the closing phenylalanine or tryptophan. The D gene is left open where the match is weak. The size field is filled for only some rows; it gives once, few, many or a size class.

D,J,size,V,DNA,CDR3
NA,TRBJ1-2,NA,TRBV12-3/TRBV12-4,TGTGCCAGCAGTTTAGCCCCCAAATATGGCTACACCTTC,CASSLAPKYGYTF
TRBD1,TRBJ1-1,NA,TRBV7-9,TGTGCCAGCAGCCCGGACAGGGGGTCGTTCACTGAAGCTTTCTTT,CASSPDRGSFTEAFF
TRBD2,TRBJ2-2,NA,TRBV11-2,TGTGCCAGCAGCTCCCCGGGGGGGACCGGGGAGCTGTTTTTT,CASSSPGGTGELFF
TRBD1,TRBJ2-7,NA,TRBV28,TGTGCCAGCAGAACCGGGACAGAAGCCTACGAGCAGTACTTC,CASRTGTEAYEQYF
NA,TRBJ1-2,NA,TRBV21-1,TGTGCCAGCAGCAACCCAGGGCACCCTGGCTATGGCTACACCTTC,CASSNPGHPGYGYTF
TRBD1,TRBJ1-4,NA,TRBV29-1,TGCAGCGCTTGGACAGGGGGGCGTGAAAAACTGTTTTTT,CSAWTGGREKLFF
TRBD1,TRBJ1-4,NA,TRBV5-1,TGCGCCAGCAGCTTAGGACAGGATAATGAAAAACTGTTTTTT,CASSLGQDNEKLFF
NA,TRBJ2-1,many,TRBV5-4,TGTGCCAGCAGCTTGGATAGCATGCTGGAGTTCTTC,CASSLDSMLEFF
NA,TRBJ1-2,once,TRBV5-1,TGCGCCAGCAGCTTGGAACTCCCCTATGGCTACACCTTC,CASSLELPYGYTF
NA,TRBJ1-6,NA,TRBV5-6,TGTGCCAGCAGCTTTCTAAGTGCAAGAGAGTCACCCCTCCACTTT,CASSFLSARESPLHF
NA,TRBJ2-2,NA,TRBV12-5,TGTGCTAGTGGACAGGGGGGGACCGGGGAGCTGTTTTTT,CASGQGGTGELFF
TRBD1,TRBJ1-3,few,TRBV15,TGTGCCACCAGCAGTCCAGGGGGCTCTGGAAACACCATATATTTT,CATSSPGGSGNTIYF
NA,TRBJ1-4,NA,TRBV7-8,TGTGCCAGCAGCCCGCAGGCGACAGTTCCGAATGAAAAACTGTTTTTT,CASSPQATVPNEKLFF
NA,TRBJ1-4,NA,TRBV2,TGTGCCAGCAGTGGCAGGGTACGTGAAAAACTGTTTTTT,CASSGRVREKLFF
TRBD1,TRBJ1-6,NA,TRBV6-1,TGTGCCAGCAGTGAAGCGGCAGGGGGCTTTTCACCCCTCCACTTT,CASSEAAGGFSPLHF
NA,TRBJ1-3,NA,TRBV5-5,TGTGCCAGCACCGTTCTACCGGGGACATCTGGAAACACCATATATTTT,CASTVLPGTSGNTIYF
TRBD1,TRBJ1-6,once,TRBV7-8,TGTGCCAGCAGCCATAAACCGGGACAGGCAGATTCACCCCTCCACTTT,CASSHKPGQADSPLHF
NA,TRBJ1-6,NA,TRBV7-8,TGTGCCAGCAGCTTGACAGGCCGCTCCTATAATTCACCCCTCCACTTT,CASSLTGRSYNSPLHF
NA,TRBJ1-2,once,TRBV5-1,TGCGCCAGCAGCTTGGTCGGGGGGCGGGTGGCGAATGGCTACACCTTC,CASSLVGGRVANGYTF
NA,TRBJ1-5,NA,TRBV7-2,TGTGCCAGCAGCTTCACAGGCAATCAGCCCCAGCATTTT,CASSFTGNQPQHF
TRBD1,TRBJ2-5,few,TRBV30,TGTGCCTGGAAGGTCGCGGGACAGGGTGAGACCCAGTACTTC,CAWKVAGQGETQYF
TRBD1,TRBJ1-4,few,TRBV11-2,TGTGCCAGCAGCTATGGACAGGGGGCAAGAAAACTGTTTTTT,CASSYGQGARKLFF
NA,TRBJ1-3,NA,TRBV7-2,TGTGCCAGCAGCTTATTGTCAGGGTTCGGAAACACCATATATTTT,CASSLLSGFGNTIYF
NA,TRBJ2-6,NA,TRBV28,TGTGCCAGCAGTTCGTCGTCTGGGGCCAACGTCCTGACTTTC,CASSSSSGANVLTF
TRBD2,TRBJ2-3,NA,TRBV30,TGTGCGCTAGCGGCCAGCACAGATACGCAGTATTTT,CALAASTDTQYF
NA,TRBJ1-1,NA,TRBV11-2,TGTGCCAGCAGCTTAGGAGGGGGGAACACTGAAGCTTTCTTT,CASSLGGGNTEAFF
NA,TRBJ1-1,NA,TRBV5-6,TGTGCCAGCAGCCTCCCAACAGGGTGGGTCACTGAAGCTTTCTTT,CASSLPTGWVTEAFF
NA,TRBJ1-1,NA,TRBV4-1,TGCGCCAGCAGCCAATCTCGGAGGACTGAAGCTTTCTTT,CASSQSRRTEAFF
NA,TRBJ1-2,NA,TRBV7-5,TGTGCCAGAAGCCCACGGACAGGGAATGGCTACACCTTC,CARSPRTGNGYTF
NA,TRBJ2-5,NA,TRBV4-2,TGTGCCAGCAGCCAAGATCAACAAGAGACCCAGTACTTC,CASSQDQQETQYF
TRBD1,TRBJ2-6,few,TRBV10-3,TGTGCCATCAGTGAGCCTGGGACAGCTGGGGCCAACGTCCTGACTTTC,CAISEPGTAGANVLTF
NA,TRBJ2-5,NA,TRBV6-5,TGTGCCAGCAAGATACTGTCTATCCAAGAGACCCAGTACTTC,CASKILSIQETQYF
NA,TRBJ1-2,NA,TRBV10-3,TGTGCCATCAGTGAGTCTAATCGGGATGGCTACACCTTC,CAISESNRDGYTF
NA,TRBJ1-5,NA,TRBV5-8,TGTGCCAGCAGCTTGACTTCAGGTCAGCCCCAGCATTTT,CASSLTSGQPQHF
NA,TRBJ2-3,once,TRBV18,TGTGCCAGCTCACCAGGCGGGGTCAGGGATACGCAGTATTTT,CASSPGGVRDTQYF
NA,TRBJ1-5,few,TRBV7-8,TGTGCCAGCGGGGGCGGGCCTAATCAGCCCCAGCATTTT,CASGGGPNQPQHF
TRBD1,TRBJ1-2,once,TRBV18,TGTGCCAGCTCACTTTCGGGACAGTTCAACGGCTACACCTTC,CASSLSGQFNGYTF